Listed here are 9 T cell receptor beta chains from one sample, sequenced in a study of T cells after yellow fever vaccination. Each CDR3 protein is one row after TCRdb ran MiXCR on the 5' RACE reads. Among more than 250,000 distinct CDR3 sequences listed, 6.8% were seen once. This specimen was PBMCs, taken more than 35 days after the first yellow fever vaccination. Source of these receptors: a man aged 18 to 29 who received the YFV17D yellow fever vaccine.

The chain employs TRBV10-3 and TRBJ1-1, with D possibly matching TRBD1 (6 bases). Trimming shortened V by 5 bases and J by 11 bases, and 15 bases separated the two germline ends. CDR1 ENHRY and CDR2 SYGVKD come from the germline V gene. The CDR3 totals 12 residues. The DNA of the CDR3 is TGTGCCATCAGTTCACCGCAGGGGAGTGCTTTCTTT. It codes for CAISSPQGSAFF.

There are many counts of this clonotype. This chain uses TRBV7-2 with TRBJ2-1; the D gene is possibly TRBD1 (5 bases). The germline V gene encodes CDR1 SGHTA and CDR2 FQGNSA. The length of the CDR3 is 12 residues. Trimming shortened V by 2 bases and J by 8 bases, and 7 bases separated the two germline ends. CDR3 loop: CASSLRGHEQFF. DNA of the CDR3: TGTGCCAGCAGCTTAAGGGGCCATGAGCAGTTCTTC.

This clonotype was found a few times. The chain employs TRBV9 and TRBJ1-1, with D possibly TRBD1 on 5 matching bases. The germline V gene has CDR1 SGDLS and CDR2 YYNGEE. The CDR3 length is 14 residues. V was clipped by 3 bases and J by 1 base, with 10 bases between them. CDR3 DNA sequence: TGTGCCAGCAGCGGCCAGGGATGGAACACTGAAGCTTTCTTT. Translated: CASSGQGWNTEAFF. Full variable domain (rest looked up from reference TRBV9 and TRBJ1-1): DSGVTQTPKHLITATGQRVTLRCSPRSGDLSVYWYQQSLDQGLQFLIQYYNGEERAKGNILERFSAQQFPDLHSELNLSSLELGDSALYFCASSGQGWNTEAFFGQGTRLTVV.

This clonotype showed up many times. The genes are TRBV7-9 and TRBJ2-1; TRBD1 matches at 7 bases. Germline V lookup: CDR1 SEHNR, CDR2 FQNEAQ (reference sequence). The CDR3 spans 15 residues. Losses at the gene ends were 4 bases for V and 4 bases for J; bases not matched to a gene: 7. The CDR3 spells CASSSGQLQYNEQFF. The DNA for the CDR3 is TGTGCCAGCAGCTCGGGACAGCTCCAATACAATGAGCAGTTCTTC.

This clonotype has more than one count but fewer than ten. The chain has TRBV5-1 and TRBJ2-3, with 10 bases matching TRBD1. V dropped 6 bases and J dropped 3; count of bases not matched to a gene: 7. Germline V gives CDR1 SGHRS, CDR2 YFSETQ. The CDR3 consists of 15 residues. The CDR3, as DNA: TGCGCCAGCAAAGATGGGACAGGGGCTACAGATACGCAGTATTTT. It yields the protein CASKDGTGATDTQYF.

V and J are TRBV19 and TRBJ1-1; 7 bases line up with TRBD1. CDR1 LNHDA and CDR2 SQIVND come from the germline V gene (reference sequence). V lost 5 bases and J lost 1; bases outside the gene matches: 7. The CDR3 sequence is 15 residues long. The CDR3 sequence is CASSAGTAENTEAFF. DNA of the CDR3: TGTGCCAGTAGTGCCGGGACAGCGGAGAACACTGAAGCTTTCTTT.

The chain uses TRBV6-2 or TRBV6-3 and TRBJ2-7; TRBD2 aligns across 7 bases. The ends lost 2 bases at V and 3 bases at J; junction bases unmatched: 13. Looked up from germline, CDR1 is MNHEY and CDR2 is SVGEGT. The CDR3 has 17 amino acids. CDR3 nucleotides: TGTGCCAGCAGTTACCTTCAGCGGGGAAAAGACTACTACGAGCAGTACGTC. Its translation: CASSYLQRGKDYYEQYV.

This rearrangement joins TRBV11-3 to TRBJ2-1, with D unclear. The CDR3 sequence is 16 residues long. Germline CDR1 reads SGHNT; CDR2 reads YENEEA. V lost 4 bases to trimming and J lost 5 bases, with 18 bases between them. DNA of the CDR3: TGTGCCAGCAGCTCAAAGATCGGGCAGTTGGACAATGAGCAGTTCTTC. Its protein product is CASSSKIGQLDNEQFF.

The chain joins TRBV7-9 to TRBJ1-5; D perhaps matches TRBD1 (6 bases). CDR1 is SEHNR and CDR2 is FQNEAQ in the germline V gene (reference sequence). This CDR3 is 13 amino acids long. V was cut by 4 bases and J by 5 bases, with 9 bases left in between. In DNA, the CDR3 is TGTGCCAGCAGCTCAAAGGGGGATCAGCCCCAGCATTTT. Translated, it gives CASSSKGDQPQHF.